Sequencing of this T cell receptor (beta chain) was carried out in a study of OX40 agonist ivuxolimab in advanced cancers. The wider study: Hepatocellular carcinoma, melanoma, renal cell or head and neck cancer affected the dose-escalation patients. At just under 85% male, the cohort had a mean age of approximately 60 years, ranging from roughly 20 to 90.

Sequencing used immunoSEQ multiplex PCR; TCRdb keeps in-frame clones, though not all of them. The repertoire holds fewer than 15,000 clones, with approximately 75% as singletons. V shed 0 bases and J shed 0 bases, with 11 bases lying between them. The CDR3 totals 17 residues. The germline V gene has CDR1 LGHNA and CDR2 YSLEER. The TCR was taken from an adult with an advanced solid tumor such as melanoma, head and neck, liver or kidney cancer. The sample was CD4+ or CD8+ T cells sorted from blood, taken in a trial of the OX40 agonist ivuxolimab. The chain uses TRBV4-3 and TRBJ2-2; tentatively, D is TRBD1 (5 bases). The chain's CDR3 is CASSQDRTGANTGELFF. In DNA form, the CDR3 reads TGCGCCAGCAGCCAAGATAGAACAGGCGCGAACACCGGGGAGCTGTTTTTT.